This T cell receptor (beta chain) was obtained from a study of T cells in Graves' hyperthyroidism and ophthalmopathy. The investigators amplified TCR beta CDR3 regions from RNA transcripts. HTBI primers were used for first-round RT-PCR of the TCR CDR3. One entry per CDR3 protein, called by TCRdb with MiXCR from the multiplex PCR reads. The table shows 95,000 to 110,000 distinct CDR3 sequences, with over 45% occurring only once. The diagnostic basis comprised clinical symptoms, serum thyroxine and TRAb, thyroid ultrasound and orbital computed tomography. This CDR3 contains 16 residues. V trimming: 3 bases; J trimming: 5 bases; junction bases outside the gene matches: 9. Per the germline V gene, CDR1 is LGHNA and CDR2 is YNFKEQ. This clonotype was seen repeatedly, ten times or more.

The TCR was taken from a man between 35 and 55 years old with Graves' hyperthyroidism. The sequenced material came from blood. The chain employs TRBV4-2 and TRBJ2-5; the match to TRBD1 covers 10 bases. The CDR3 region is CASSQLTDRGIETQYF. Here the CDR3 DNA reads TGTGCCAGCAGCCAGCTAACGGACAGGGGGATTGAGACCCAGTACTTC.